Following are 18 T cell receptor beta chains from one sample sequenced in a study of cytotoxic CD8 clonotypes in ibrutinib-treated CLL. Method: immunoSEQ multiplex PCR; TCRdb's copy keeps in-frame clones and lacks some. The table has some 160,000 clones, over 65% seen once. The input for sequencing was PBMCs, taken after 12 months of ibrutinib treatment. All receptors come from a human donor with chronic lymphocytic leukemia.

The rearrangement joins TRBV7-3 to TRBJ1-3, with D perhaps matching TRBD1 (5 bases). V lost 3 bases to trimming and J lost 1 base, with 10 bases between them. CDR1 is SGHTA and CDR2 is FQGTGA in the germline V gene. The length of the CDR3 is 15 residues. The CDR3 loop reads CASSFGGGSGNTIYF. CDR3 sequence (DNA): TGTGCCAGCAGCTTCGGCGGGGGGTCTGGAAACACCATATATTTT.

The chain uses TRBV5-6 and TRBJ2-1; D is ambiguous. There are 11 residues in the CDR3. Trimming removed 3 bases from V and 4 bases from J, with 2 bases in between. Germline CDR1 is SGHDT and CDR2 is YYEEEE. This CDR3 is CASSSYNEQFF. The CDR3 DNA follows: TGTGCCAGCAGCTCGTACAATGAGCAGTTCTTC.

The chain has TRBV7-2 and TRBJ1-1; the match to TRBD1 covers 11 bases. V gave up 2 bases and J gave up 0 bases; unmatched junction bases: 5. Germline V gene lookup returns CDR1 SGHTA and CDR2 FQGNSA. The CDR3 spans 17 residues. CDR3 DNA: TGTGCCAGCAGCTTAAGGACAGGGGGCAGTATGAACACTGAAGCTTTCTTT. As protein: CASSLRTGGSMNTEAFF.

The rearrangement uses TRBV9 and TRBJ1-5; D may be TRBD1 (5 bases). This CDR3 comprises 12 residues. Germline V CDR1 and CDR2: SGDLS, YYNGEE. Between the trimmed V and J ends, which lost 7 bases and 11 bases, there was a span of 16 bases. CDR3 amino acids: CASGQGNLAQHF. The CDR3 bases are TGTGCCAGCGGTCAGGGTAATCTTGCCCAGCATTTT.

The genes are TRBV2 and TRBJ2-5; D uncertain. The CDR3 consists of 13 residues. Trimming left V 7 bases short and J 4 bases short, with 13 bases between. In germline, CDR1 is SNHLY, CDR2 FYNNEI. The CDR3 DNA sequence: TGTGCCAGCACCCCATATCTGGGAGAGACCCAGTACTTC. Its translation is CASTPYLGETQYF.

The V and J genes are TRBV2 and TRBJ2-7; no clear D gene. The ends were cut back, 4 bases at V and 0 bases at J, with 4 bases in the middle. Per germline, CDR1 SNHLY and CDR2 FYNNEI. The CDR3 spans 12 residues. CDR3 DNA sequence: TGTGCCAGCAGTGCTAGCTCCTACGAGCAGTACTTC. Amino acid sequence: CASSASSYEQYF.

The chain employs TRBV19 and TRBJ1-4; 8 positions agree with TRBD1. Germline values: CDR1 LNHDA, CDR2 SQIVND (reference sequence). The CDR3 is made up of 15 amino acids. V was pared by 6 bases and J by 8 bases, with 11 bases of the junction left unmatched. The CDR3 bases are TGTGCCAGTAGGTCCATCGGACAGGGAGGAGAAAAACTGTTTTTT. This encodes CASRSIGQGGEKLFF.

This chain joins TRBV6-1 and TRBJ2-7; TRBD1 matches 12 bases. CDR3 length: 13 residues. V shed 10 bases and J 7 bases; nucleotides not matched to a gene: 8. Looked up from germline, CDR1 is MNHNS and CDR2 is SASEGT. CDR3 in amino acids: CANSRDRGREQYF. The CDR3 DNA reads TGTGCCAACAGCCGGGACAGGGGGCGGGAGCAGTACTTC.

The V call is TRBV6-6, the J call TRBJ1-5; D possibly corresponds to TRBD1 (6 bases). There are 14 residues in the CDR3. CDR1 and CDR2 (germline): MNHNY, SVGAGI (reference sequence). The ends were cut back, 7 bases at V and 7 bases at J, with 17 bases in the middle. The CDR3 nucleotides are TGTGCCAGCACCCCGACCGGGGGGCCCCAGCCCCAGCATTTT. Translating gives CASTPTGGPQPQHF.

This clone has more than one count but fewer than ten. This chain joins TRBV7-2 and TRBJ2-3; possible D gene TRBD1, 5 bases. The V gene's germline CDR1 is SGHTA and CDR2 FQGNSA. The CDR3 loop spans 16 amino acids. The ends were cut back, 2 bases at V and 4 bases at J, with 16 bases in the middle. The CDR3 here is CASSLQGNGWADTQYF. CDR3 in DNA: TGTGCCAGCAGCTTACAGGGCAATGGATGGGCAGATACGCAGTATTTT.

In regard to this clone: Within the sample, other DNA sequences also encode this same CDR3. The rearrangement links TRBV6-5 to TRBJ2-7; maybe TRBD1 (5 bases). The V and J ends lost 2 bases and 2 bases respectively, with 10 bases between them. This CDR3 contains 14 residues. Germline V gene data show CDR1 as MNHEY and CDR2 as SVGAGI. This chain's CDR3 is CASSYGQGPYEQYF. The CDR3 DNA is TGTGCCAGCAGTTACGGGCAGGGCCCCTACGAGCAGTACTTC.

The CDR3 loop is CASSLVKGPYEQYF. DNA of the CDR3: TGTGCCAGCAGTTTAGTAAAGGGTCCCTACGAGCAGTACTTC. The chain combines TRBV27 with TRBJ2-7, with D hard to call. CDR1 and CDR2 from the germline V gene are MNHEY and SMNVEV (reference sequence). Trimming removed 2 bases from V and 2 bases from J, with 10 bases in between. The CDR3 sequence is 14 residues long.

The rearrangement links TRBV28 to TRBJ1-2; D not resolved. V shed 8 bases and J shed 2 bases, with 15 bases lying between them. Germline CDR1 is MDHEN and CDR2 is SYDVKM. CDR3 length: 14 residues. The CDR3 sequence: CASGSQRENYGYTF. The CDR3 DNA reads as TGTGCCAGCGGCTCACAGCGGGAAAACTATGGCTACACCTTC.

This chain joins TRBV20-1 and TRBJ1-4; D ambiguous. Deletions cut 1 base from V and 8 bases from J, with 5 bases between. Germline assignment: CDR1 DFQATT and CDR2 SNEGSKA (reference sequence). There are 11 residues in the CDR3. The CDR3 region is CSARADEKLFF. In DNA, the CDR3 is TGCAGTGCTAGAGCGGACGAAAAACTGTTTTTT.

This rearrangement joins TRBV6-1 to TRBJ2-7; possibly TRBD1 for D (6 bases). Per germline, CDR1 MNHNS and CDR2 SASEGT. V was trimmed by 2 bases and J by 3 bases, leaving 17 bases between them. The CDR3 length is 16 residues. The CDR3 region is CASSEPGTRFFYEQYF. In DNA, the CDR3 is TGTGCCAGCAGTGAACCGGGGACACGGTTCTTCTACGAGCAGTACTTC.

The chain's CDR3 is CASSEAGTRNTIYF. The CDR3 DNA reads as TGTGCCAGCAGTGAAGCGGGAACCCGAAACACCATATATTTT. This chain connects TRBV6-1 to TRBJ1-3; the D is unclear. The germline V gene encodes CDR1 MNHNS and CDR2 SASEGT. Trimming shortened V by 0 bases and J by 5 bases, and 8 bases separated the two germline ends. This CDR3 has 14 amino acids.

CDR3 amino acids: CASSYSRTGESPLHF. CDR3 DNA: TGTGCCAGCAGTTACTCACGGACAGGGGAGTCACCCCTCCACTTT. V usage is TRBV6-5 and J usage is TRBJ1-6, with 9 bases fitting TRBD1. The CDR3 runs to 15 residues. With 0 bases clipped from V and 10 bases from J, the junction kept 4 bases outside the gene matches. CDR1 is MNHEY, CDR2 SVGAGI, per germline.

The chain employs TRBV6-6 and TRBJ2-5, with D perhaps TRBD2 (6 bases). Germline CDR1 reads MNHNY; CDR2 reads SVGAGI (reference sequence). Trimming removed 8 bases from V and 1 base from J, with 11 bases in between. The CDR3 length is 13 residues. The CDR3 bases are TGTGCCAGCGGGAGAGCGGGCCAAGAGACCCAGTACTTC. It is translated as CASGRAGQETQYF.